The 28 T cell receptor beta chains presented below share a single source sample, sequenced in a study of cytomegalovirus exposure and HLA in healthy donors. PCR used 60 Vbeta primers and 13 Jbeta primers. TCRdb's table, derived via immunoSEQ multiplex PCR, lists solely in-frame clones and lacks some. Listed are about 130,000 clones; 1.5% to 2.5% falls within the top ten. The sample consisted of PBMCs. Receptors originate from a woman aged 55 to 70 in good health and CMV-seronegative.

The CDR3 DNA is TGTGCCAGCTCACCGAGGACAGATCGAGCTAACTATGGCTACACCTTC. Its translation: CASSPRTDRANYGYTF. The chain has TRBV18 and TRBJ1-2; D is perhaps TRBD1 (6 bases). V was clipped by 3 bases and J by 0 bases, with 14 bases between them. The CDR3 has 16 amino acids. CDR1 is KGHSH, CDR2 LQKENI, per germline.

The chain joins TRBV18 to TRBJ1-1; 8 positions match TRBD1. Per germline, CDR1 KGHSH and CDR2 LQKENI. The CDR3 spans 15 residues. Germline trimming cut 4 bases from V and 7 bases from J; bases unmatched to any gene: 11. The CDR3 region has the DNA TGTGCCAGCTCACTCCGACAGGGGACGGGATTTGAAGCTTTCTTT. This encodes CASSLRQGTGFEAFF.

With regard to this clone: A junction boundary mismatches the germline segment, possibly from a read error. The CDR3 sequence: CASNEGRVNQPQHF. In DNA, the CDR3 is TGTGCCAGCAATGAAGGCAGGGTAAATCAGCCCCAGCATTTT. The V call is TRBV6-1, the J call TRBJ1-5, with TRBD1 as a possible D gene (5 bases). Germline values: CDR1 MNHNS, CDR2 SASEGT. The CDR3 length is 14 residues.

V and J are TRBV10-3 and TRBJ1-2; 7 bases map to TRBD1. The CDR3 contains 16 residues. Germline values: CDR1 ENHRY, CDR2 SYGVKD. Germline trimming cut 4 bases from V and 6 bases from J; bases unmatched to any gene: 14. The CDR3 region is CAISGPSGTDTNGYTF. CDR3 coding DNA: TGTGCCATCAGTGGGCCATCCGGGACAGATACTAATGGCTACACCTTC.

V and J are TRBV6-5 and TRBJ1-2; 9 bases fit TRBD1. The V and J ends lost 5 bases and 6 bases, in that order; junction bases with no gene match: 10. Germline CDR1 is MNHEY and CDR2 is SVGAGI. This CDR3 is built from 15 residues. Written as DNA, the CDR3 is TGTGCCAGCAGTCTCCCGGGGACAGGGAATAATGGCTACACCTTC. Translated, it gives CASSLPGTGNNGYTF.

The V call is TRBV19, the J call TRBJ2-1; 12 bases line up with TRBD2. The V segment lost 1 base and the J segment 9 bases; nucleotides outside the gene matches: 10. Germline assignment: CDR1 LNHDA and CDR2 SQIVND (reference sequence). CDR3 size: 17 residues. As DNA, the CDR3 is TGTGCCAGTAGTATAGTTCTAGCGGGAGGGCGACGGGTTGAGCAGTTCTTC. Residues: CASSIVLAGGRRVEQFF.

The chain is built from TRBV7-3 and TRBJ2-3; a weak D match, TRBD2 (6 bases). V lost 2 bases and J 1 base, leaving 16 bases between the germline ends. The CDR3 is made up of 17 amino acids. CDR1 and CDR2 (germline): SGHTA, FQGTGA. CDR3: CASSLPVGGPGTDTQYF. The CDR3 DNA reads as TGTGCCAGCAGCTTACCGGTGGGGGGTCCCGGCACAGATACGCAGTATTTT.

This chain connects TRBV5-4 to TRBJ2-6; D gene uncertain. The V and J ends lost 2 bases and 1 base respectively, with 10 bases between them. The CDR3 runs to 16 residues. Germline V lookup: CDR1 SGHNT, CDR2 YYREEE (reference sequence). The CDR3 loop reads CASSFGSPSGANVLTF. The CDR3 nucleotides are TGTGCCAGCAGCTTCGGTAGCCCTTCTGGGGCCAACGTCCTGACTTTC.

V gene TRBV11-2 combines with J gene TRBJ2-7, with 11 bases identical to TRBD2. There are 15 residues in the CDR3. Trimming took 3 bases from V and 1 from J; bases not matched to a gene: 2. From germline, CDR1 is SGHAT and CDR2 FQNNGV. The CDR3 here is CASSFRLAGSYEQYF. For the CDR3, the DNA is TGTGCCAGCAGCTTTCGACTAGCGGGGTCCTACGAGCAGTACTTC.

The genes are TRBV11-3 and TRBJ2-1; 7 positions match TRBD1. The CDR3 is 15 amino acids. Germline V gene lookup returns CDR1 SGHNT and CDR2 YENEEA. V lost 5 bases, J lost 0 bases, and 4 bases stayed unmatched. The CDR3 loop reads CASSARDSSYNEQFF. The CDR3 DNA reads TGTGCCAGCAGCGCCCGGGACAGCTCCTACAATGAGCAGTTCTTC.

V is TRBV7-2 and J is TRBJ2-2; no firm D call. The CDR3 contains 14 residues. Germline values: CDR1 SGHTA, CDR2 FQGNSA. V lost 5 bases, J lost 5 bases, and 12 bases lay in between. The CDR3, as DNA: TGTGCCAGCAGCCCGCGGAGAAATACCGGGGAGCTGTTTTTT. Its protein product is CASSPRRNTGELFF.

This chain connects TRBV5-1 to TRBJ1-5; possibly TRBD1 for D (6 bases). V lost 2 bases to trimming and J lost 6 bases, with 15 bases between them. CDR3 length: 15 residues. Germline V lookup: CDR1 SGHRS, CDR2 YFSETQ. In nucleotides, the CDR3 is TGCGCCAGCAGCTTTGCGGGGGCAGTAGGTCAGCCCCAGCATTTT. Its protein product is CASSFAGAVGQPQHF.

The chain couples TRBV5-1 to TRBJ1-6, with D uncertain. CDR3 size: 14 residues. V lost 4 bases to trimming and J lost 9 bases, with 14 bases between them. Germline V lookup: CDR1 SGHRS, CDR2 YFSETQ. Here the CDR3 DNA reads TGCGCCAGCAGCCCCGGGAGCTCGGGTTCACCCCTCCACTTT. As protein: CASSPGSSGSPLHF.

The chain joins TRBV4-1 to TRBJ1-2, with D perhaps TRBD1 (5 bases). CDR3 size: 16 residues. V was cut by 0 bases and J by 6 bases, with 17 bases left in between. CDR1 is MGHRA and CDR2 is YSYEKL in the germline V gene. CDR3 DNA sequence: TGCGCCAGCAGCCAAGATTGGGGCTCCACCGCGGATGGCTACACCTTC. Residues: CASSQDWGSTADGYTF.

The J gene is TRBJ1-1, the V gene TRBV15; D not resolved. The V gene's germline CDR1 is LNHNV and CDR2 YYDKDF (reference sequence). Trimming removed 1 base at V and 5 bases at J, with 8 bases between. CDR3 length: 13 residues. The CDR3 nucleotides read TGTGCCACCAGCAGAGGGTCGGGGACTGAAGCTTTCTTT. Translated: CATSRGSGTEAFF.

This sequence joins TRBV5-1 and TRBJ2-7; 7 bases align to TRBD1. The CDR3 runs 15 residues. The germline V gene has CDR1 SGHRS and CDR2 YFSETQ. V dropped 2 bases and J dropped 1; count of bases not matched to a gene: 6. The CDR3 sequence: CASSFTGTVSYEQYF. In DNA, the CDR3 is TGCGCCAGCAGCTTCACCGGGACAGTATCCTACGAGCAGTACTTC.

The chain is built from TRBV7-2 and TRBJ2-3, with 7 bases that match TRBD1. The junction had 9 bases not matched to a gene; V was cut back by 4 bases and J by 2 bases. This CDR3 spans 16 amino acids. CDR1 is SGHTA, CDR2 FQGNSA, per germline. The CDR3 DNA follows: TGTGCCAGCAGCTCAAACAGGGGTTTTGACACAGATACGCAGTATTTT. Protein sequence: CASSSNRGFDTDTQYF.

V is TRBV6-1 and J is TRBJ2-5, with 9 bases lining up with TRBD2. The length of the CDR3 is 16 residues. V lost 4 bases, J lost 4 bases, and 10 bases stayed unmatched. CDR1 MNHNS and CDR2 SASEGT come from the germline V gene. In DNA, the CDR3 is TGTGCCAGCAGTGGGATTAGCGGGAGACTCGGAGAGACCCAGTACTTC. Protein product: CASSGISGRLGETQYF.

The CDR3 DNA sequence: TGTGCCAGCAGCCCCGGGACTAGCTCAGCCTACGAGCAGTACTTC. Amino acid sequence: CASSPGTSSAYEQYF. The chain combines TRBV9 with TRBJ2-7, with 9 positions matching TRBD2. This CDR3 contains 15 residues. After removal of 4 bases from V and 2 bases from J, the junction contained 7 bases not matched to a gene. CDR1 is SGDLS, CDR2 YYNGEE, per germline. Full variable domain (missing parts from reference TRBV9 and TRBJ2-7): DSGVTQTPKHLITATGQRVTLRCSPRSGDLSVYWYQQSLDQGLQFLIQYYNGEERAKGNILERFSAQQFPDLHSELNLSSLELGDSALYFCASSPGTSSAYEQYFGPGTRLTVT.

The chain links TRBV27 to TRBJ2-7, with D tentatively TRBD2 (5 bases). CDR3 length: 17 residues. The V end was cut by 5 bases, the J end by 4 bases, with 24 bases between. Per the germline V gene, CDR1 is MNHEY and CDR2 is SMNVEV (reference sequence). This chain's CDR3 is CASSRRVARDLLYEQYF. The CDR3 DNA is TGTGCCAGCAGTCGCCGGGTAGCGCGAGATTTGCTTTACGAGCAGTACTTC.

The rearrangement links TRBV7-2 to TRBJ2-2, with a weak D call TRBD2 (5 bases). CDR1 SGHTA and CDR2 FQGNSA come from the germline V gene. The CDR3 spans 16 residues. Trimming pared 0 bases from V and 9 bases from J, leaving 17 bases between. The CDR3 loop is CASSLAPSGESRELFF. In nucleotides, the CDR3 is TGTGCCAGCAGCTTAGCCCCGAGTGGGGAGTCCCGGGAGCTGTTTTTT.

The chain combines TRBV7-6 with TRBJ2-7; TRBD2 aligns across 9 bases. The V segment lost 1 base and the J segment 2 bases; nucleotides outside the gene matches: 3. CDR1 and CDR2 from the germline V gene are SGHVS and FNYEAQ. This CDR3 is 15 amino acids long. The CDR3: CASSLDSGRTYEQYF. As DNA, the CDR3 is TGTGCCAGCAGCTTAGATAGCGGGAGAACCTACGAGCAGTACTTC.

This chain joins TRBV10-3 and TRBJ1-4; 7 nucleotides match TRBD1. J gave up 7 bases and V 6 bases, and 5 bases lay outside the gene matches. Germline CDR1 and CDR2: ENHRY and SYGVKD. This CDR3 is 13 amino acids long. The DNA for the CDR3 is TGTGCCATCAGCAGTACAGGGGTTGAAAAACTGTTTTTT. Translation: CAISSTGVEKLFF.

The J gene is TRBJ2-3, the V gene TRBV1; TRBD2, the table's D call, lacks a check against the DNA. TRBV1 is classified as a pseudogene. The CDR3 has 19 amino acids. The chain's CDR3 is CTSSKPDPLRGASTDTQYF. CDR3 bases: TGCACCAGCAGCAAACCTGACCCCCTACGGGGGGCGAGCACAGATACGCAGTATTTT.

The gene calls are TRBV5-1 and TRBJ2-3; 13 nucleotides match TRBD2. This CDR3 has 18 amino acids. V trimming: 4 bases; J trimming: 4 bases; junction bases outside the gene matches: 12. Per germline, CDR1 SGHRS and CDR2 YFSETQ. The CDR3 sequence: CASSRLAGGPGFADTQYF. CDR3 DNA: TGCGCCAGCAGCCGACTAGCGGGGGGACCCGGTTTCGCAGATACGCAGTATTTT.

The chain combines TRBV23-1 with TRBJ2-7; 9 nucleotides align to TRBD1. TRBV23-1 is flagged as an ORF with uncertain function. The trim removed 4 bases at V and 0 bases at J, leaving 4 bases unmatched. The CDR3 is made up of 15 amino acids. CDR3 DNA sequence: TGCGCCAGCAGTCGCCGGGACAGGGACTCCTACGAGCAGTACTTC. Its protein is CASSRRDRDSYEQYF.

The V and J genes are TRBV28 and TRBJ1-1; the D gene is possibly TRBD1 (6 bases). The CDR3 contains 12 residues. The germline CDR1 and CDR2 sequences are MDHEN and SYDVKM. V was cut by 1 base and J by 7 bases, with 7 bases left in between. In nucleotides, the CDR3 is TGTGCCAGCAGTTTATTGGACAGTGAAGCTTTCTTT. Protein sequence: CASSLLDSEAFF.

The rearrangement joins TRBV5-6 to TRBJ2-2; a weak D match, TRBD2 (6 bases). CDR3 length: 15 amino acids. Looked up from germline, CDR1 is SGHDT and CDR2 is YYEEEE. Deletions cut 2 bases from V and 8 bases from J, with 16 bases between. The CDR3 DNA sequence: TGTGCCAGCAGCTTCTGGGACTCCGGACCAGGGGAGCTGTTTTTT. The encoded protein is CASSFWDSGPGELFF.